This T cell receptor beta chain appears in the sequencing data of a study of blood T cell repertoires in COVID-19. Study-level information: COVID-19 samples, acute and convalescent, were from the United States, Italy and Spain. In each case, the material was cDNA or gDNA derived from T cells, B-cell-depleted T cells, or PBMCs.

Authors' data handling: Reference gene primers were amplified, and this amplification served to estimate nucleated cell counts. Sequencing was performed with immunoSEQ multiplex PCR; in TCRdb, only in-frame clones are kept and a portion is missing. V and J calls and clone size come straight from that table; D and trimming were deduced from the DNA. The sample shows 200,000 to 300,000 clones, roughly 85% of them seen only once. The V gene lost 3 bases and the J gene lost 9 bases, with 18 bases spanning the gap. The V gene's germline CDR1 is SEHNR and CDR2 FQNEAQ (reference sequence). This CDR3 is 15 amino acids long. Those enrolled in Seattle joined during active infection and were followed longitudinally afterward. This clone showed up just a few times.

V gene TRBV7-9 combines with J gene TRBJ2-1; perhaps TRBD1 as D (6 bases). The source of this sequence is a man aged 45 to 65 with COVID-19, enrolled during active disease. Material: peripheral blood. CDR3 residues: CASSFRDIFWAEQFF. The CDR3 DNA reads TGTGCCAGCAGCTTTAGGGACATCTTTTGGGCTGAGCAGTTCTTC.